This T cell receptor (beta chain) comes out of a study of cytomegalovirus exposure and HLA in healthy donors. Study-wide context: The Caucasian-associated ancestry cluster held around four fifths of around 380 genotyped donors. Study conclusions and caveats: Immune exposure data for these donors was limited to CMV serostatus. A missense DCLRE1C variant was associated with V- and J-gene trimming of TCR beta chains in a later analysis, and an independent cohort replicated the association.

13 Jbeta primers and 60 Vbeta primers were used for the PCR. The assay was immunoSEQ multiplex PCR, and TCRdb's table has in-frame clones only and misses some. Found here are around 69,000 clones, about two thirds of them singletons; the top ten hold approximately 7.6%. As concerns this clone: Its antigen is not identified.

The sequence was collected from a man aged 40-50 years in good health and CMV-seropositive. Sequenced input: PBMCs.

The DNA for the CDR3 is TGCGCCAGCAGCTACCGCGGGGGGGCCTACGAGCAGTACTTC. Translating gives CASSYRGGAYEQYF. The chain carries TRBV5-1 and TRBJ2-7, with 9 bases that match TRBD2. Germline V gene lookup returns CDR1 SGHRS and CDR2 YFSETQ. Unmatched junction bases numbered 3, after V lost 3 bases and J lost 2 bases. The CDR3 is 14 residues long. The whole variable domain, filled in from reference TRBV5-1 and TRBJ2-7, reads KAGVTQTPRYLIKTRGQQVTLSCSPISGHRSVSWYQQTPGQGLQFLFEYFSETQRNKGNFPGRFSGRQFSNSRSEMNVSTLELGDSALYLCASSYRGGAYEQYFGPGTRLTVT.